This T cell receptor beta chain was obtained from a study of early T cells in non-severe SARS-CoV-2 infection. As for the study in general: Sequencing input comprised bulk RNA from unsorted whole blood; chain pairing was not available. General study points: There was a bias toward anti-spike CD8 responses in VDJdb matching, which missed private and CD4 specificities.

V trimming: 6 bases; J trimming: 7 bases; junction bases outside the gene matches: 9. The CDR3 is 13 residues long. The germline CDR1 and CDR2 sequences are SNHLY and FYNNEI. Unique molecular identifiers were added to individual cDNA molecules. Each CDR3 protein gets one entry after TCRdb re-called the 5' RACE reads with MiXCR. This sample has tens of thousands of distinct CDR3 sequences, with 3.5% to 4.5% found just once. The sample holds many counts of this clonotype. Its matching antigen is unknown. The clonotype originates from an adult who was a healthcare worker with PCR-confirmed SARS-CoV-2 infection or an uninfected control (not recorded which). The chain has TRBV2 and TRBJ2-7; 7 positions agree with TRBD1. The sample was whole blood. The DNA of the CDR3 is TGTGCCAGCAGGCCCCGGACAGGCGGGGAGCAGTACTTC. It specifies CASRPRTGGEQYF.